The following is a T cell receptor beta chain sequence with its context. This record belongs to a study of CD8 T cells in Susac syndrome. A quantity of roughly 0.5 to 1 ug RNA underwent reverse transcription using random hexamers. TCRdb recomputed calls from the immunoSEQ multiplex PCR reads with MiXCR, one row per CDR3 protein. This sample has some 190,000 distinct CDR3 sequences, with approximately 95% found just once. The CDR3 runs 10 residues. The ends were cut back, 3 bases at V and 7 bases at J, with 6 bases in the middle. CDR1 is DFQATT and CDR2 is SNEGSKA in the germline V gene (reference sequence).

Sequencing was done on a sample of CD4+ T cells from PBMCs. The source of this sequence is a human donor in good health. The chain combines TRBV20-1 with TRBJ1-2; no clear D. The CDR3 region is CSARDAGYTF. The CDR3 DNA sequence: TGCAGTGCTAGGGACGCTGGCTACACCTTC.